This T cell receptor beta chain emerged from a study of human T cells and chemical hapten exposure. Via MiXCR, TCRdb re-called the RACE reads, giving one row per CDR3 protein. The data contain around 50,000 distinct CDR3 sequences, about 10% of them singletons. The CDR3 is made up of 16 amino acids. CDR1 and CDR2 from the germline V gene are DFQATT and SNEGSKA (reference sequence). The V end was cut by 2 bases, the J end by 1 base, with 12 bases between. Time point denoted: patch test 2, 6 weeks after DPC sensitization. Stated treatment: therapeutic diphenylcyclopropenone sensitization with weekly scalp DPC. This clonotype was recorded a few times.

This specimen consisted of whole blood, obtained in connection with sensitization to the hapten diphenylcyclopropenone (DPC). This chain links TRBV20-1 with TRBJ1-6; tentative D call: TRBD1 (5 bases). The clonotype was recovered from a woman between 45 and 65 years old with alopecia areata. Some clones in this sample may be carry-over from other donors' samples. The chain's CDR3 is CSARRQGESYNSPLHF. The CDR3 DNA sequence: TGCAGTGCTAGACGGCAGGGTGAATCCTATAATTCACCCCTCCACTTT.